Included here is one T cell receptor beta chain sequence, with context. Its antigen is not identified. The entry originates in a study of CD8+ T cells in alopecia areata. Overall study findings and caveats: Tofacitinib significantly reduced both scalp clonality and expanded CD8+ clones among the top 100.

The sample's treatment: oral pan-JAK inhibitor, 5-10 mg twice daily. Alopecia areata patients had lesional scalp punch biopsies and peripheral blood taken from them. CDR3 size: 14 residues. J lost 6 bases, V lost 1 base, and 3 bases had no gene match. CDR1 and CDR2 (germline): SQVTM, ANQGSEA. Extracted RNA was reverse transcribed into cDNA, the sequencing template. Generated by immunoSEQ multiplex PCR, the TCRdb table keeps only in-frame clones and is missing some. The sample holds 180,000 or so clones, approximately 50% seen once. Sequences were derived from CD8+ T cells sorted from blood, sampled around week 53, from a patient treated with tofacitinib. The TCR was taken from a human donor with alopecia areata. The V and J genes are TRBV29-1 and TRBJ2-1, with 10 bases identical to TRBD1. CDR3 in DNA: TGCAGCGTTGAAGGAGGGACAGGGGCCAATGAGCAGTTCTTC. Amino acids: CSVEGGTGANEQFF.